This T cell receptor beta chain is drawn from a study of cytomegalovirus exposure and HLA in healthy donors. At the level of the study: An analysis done earlier identified 117 million unique TCR beta sequences from about 180 million T cells.

PCR primers comprised 60 Vbeta and 13 Jbeta primers. Assay used: immunoSEQ multiplex PCR; TCRdb lists only in-frame clones, some missing. Of roughly 130,000 clones listed, roughly two thirds are singletons. Regarding this clone: Its target is not known.

CDR3 length: 15 residues. The V and J ends lost 3 bases and 0 bases respectively, with 9 bases between them. Germline values: CDR1 KGHSH, CDR2 LQKENI. Study-level points and caveats: In a later analysis, TCR beta V- and J-gene trimming showed a link to a missense DCLRE1C variant.

The sequence came from a man younger than 40 in good health and CMV-seropositive. Sequenced material: PBMCs. The chain carries TRBV18 and TRBJ2-1; D is undetermined. The chain's CDR3 is CASSPRLSSYNEQFF. The CDR3 region has the DNA TGTGCCAGCTCACCGAGATTGAGCTCCTACAATGAGCAGTTCTTC. The complete variable domain, with remaining parts taken from reference TRBV18 and TRBJ2-1, reads NAGVMQNPRHLVRRRGQEARLRCSPMKGHSHVYWYRQLPEEGLKFMVYLQKENIIDESGMPKERFSAEFPKEGPSILRIQQVVRGDSAAYFCASSPRLSSYNEQFFGPGTRLTVL.